Each of the 6 T cell receptor beta chains below was sequenced from the same sample in a study of blood T cells in healthy people across ages. The second PCR ran roughly 6 to 11 cycles with a sample-barcoded 5' primer and J-beta primers. In TCRdb, the 5' RACE reads were re-called with MiXCR into one record per CDR3 protein. This sample has more than 900,000 distinct CDR3 sequences; roughly a quarter occur once, and the top ten carry approximately 0.71%. The sample was also reused in another study, on T cells of mothers and their children.

Material: blood. These receptors all come from a girl aged 2 to 10 in good health.

The chain couples TRBV29-1 to TRBJ2-1; maybe TRBD1 (5 bases). This CDR3 has 14 amino acids. Germline CDR1 and CDR2: SQVTM and ANQGSEA. V gave up 4 bases and J gave up 4 bases, with 14 bases separating them. CDR3 residues: CSVVGQGSYNEQFF. The CDR3 nucleotides are TGCAGCGTTGTAGGGCAGGGCTCTTACAATGAGCAGTTCTTC.

J is TRBJ2-1 and V is TRBV11-1; no reliable D call. With the DNA end fitting TRBJ2-5 better, the J assignment may be wrong. The CDR3 consists of 13 residues. The germline gives CDR1 SGHAT, CDR2 FQDESV (reference sequence). The chain's CDR3 is CASSDVALWTQYF. Written as DNA, the CDR3 is TGTGCCAGCAGCGACGTCGCGCTTTGGACCCAGTACTTC.

This clonotype occurred a few times. The chain recombines TRBV4-3 with TRBJ1-4; D remains ambiguous. Trimming stripped 0 bases from V and 8 bases from J, with 13 bases between. Looked up from germline, CDR1 is LGHNA and CDR2 is YSLEER. The CDR3 has 15 residues. The CDR3 loop is CASSQESWVGEKLFF. The CDR3 DNA reads TGCGCCAGCAGCCAAGAATCTTGGGTCGGCGAAAAACTGTTTTTT.

The chain employs TRBV12-3 or TRBV12-4 and TRBJ2-7; TRBD1 aligns across 7 bases. There are 16 residues in the CDR3. V shed 2 bases and J 4 bases; nucleotides not matched to a gene: 11. This CDR3 is CASSLRGPGTTYEQYF. The CDR3 bases are TGTGCCAGCAGTTTAAGGGGGCCCGGGACCACTTACGAGCAGTACTTC.

A few counts support this clonotype. V usage is TRBV6-5 and J usage is TRBJ1-2, with 8 bases identical to TRBD1. V shed 5 bases, J shed 6 bases, and the junction held 5 bases outside the gene matches. Per the germline V gene, CDR1 is MNHEY and CDR2 is SVGAGI. CDR3 size: 13 residues. As DNA, the CDR3 is TGTGCCAGCAGTGAGACAGGGGTTAATGGCTACACCTTC. As protein: CASSETGVNGYTF.

CDR3 in amino acids: CASSLPLAGQRDTQYF. CDR3 bases: TGTGCCAGCAGTTTGCCCCTGGCGGGGCAACGGGATACGCAGTATTTT. The rearrangement links TRBV28 to TRBJ2-3, with D tentatively TRBD2 (6 bases). Germline CDR1 MDHEN, CDR2 SYDVKM. Trimming removed 3 bases from V and 6 bases from J, with 19 bases in between. This CDR3 is 16 amino acids long.